These T cell receptor beta chains were read from a single sample in a study of shared clonotypes between healthy human individuals. This table comes from immunoSEQ multiplex PCR, and its TCRdb copy is limited to in-frame clones, with some not included. The sample holds 2,100,000 or so clones; under 97% are singletons and the top ten take roughly 0.13%. The sequencing input was naive CD4+ T cells sorted from blood. The receptors shown here come from a man aged 18 to 30 in good health. Both conserved end residues are part of each CDR3. The order of the fields is CDR3 protein, CDR3 DNA, V gene, J gene, clone size, D gene. A D gene is named only where the DNA matches it firmly. Size is omitted from some rows. Given values are once, few, many or a class for expanded clones.

CASSDLAGATSSYNEQFF	TGCGCCAGCAGTGATCTCGCGGGGGCCACAAGCTCCTACAATGAGCAGTTCTTC	TRBV4-1	TRBJ2-1	.	.
CASSQVFKDPYEQYF	TGCGCCAGCAGCCAAGTCTTTAAGGACCCCTACGAGCAGTACTTC	TRBV4-1	TRBJ2-7	.	.
CASRLGTDSGNTIYF	TGTGCCAGCAGACTGGGGACGGACTCTGGAAACACCATATATTTT	TRBV7-8	TRBJ1-3	.	.
CASSLKGVSGANVLTF	TGTGCCAGCAGCTTAAAAGGGGTCTCTGGGGCCAACGTCCTGACTTTC	TRBV7-9	TRBJ2-6	.	.
CSVDGVVSGYTF	TGCAGCGTTGACGGGGTCGTCTCCGGCTACACCTTC	TRBV29-1	TRBJ1-2	.	.
CSVVNEQFF	TGCAGCGTTGTCAATGAGCAGTTCTTC	TRBV29-1	TRBJ2-1	.	.
CASSHLADHYEQYF	TGTGCCAGCAGTCATCTAGCGGACCACTACGAGCAGTACTTC	TRBV11-2	TRBJ2-7	.	TRBD2
CASSSGLADQETQYF	TGTGCCAGCAGCTCGGGACTAGCGGACCAGGAGACCCAGTACTTC	TRBV5-4	TRBJ2-5	.	TRBD2
CAWSDPSARGFYGYTF	TGTGCCTGGAGTGACCCCTCAGCGAGGGGCTTCTATGGCTACACCTTC	TRBV30	TRBJ1-2	.	.
CASSPYASPNEKLFF	TGTGCCAGCTCACCATACGCATCTCCTAATGAAAAACTGTTTTTT	TRBV18	TRBJ1-4	.	.
CASSRDRSEQYF	TGTGCCAGCAGCCGAGACAGGTCCGAGCAGTACTTC	TRBV5-4	TRBJ2-7	.	.
CASSLMLAGETQYF	TGTGCCAGCAGCCTAATGTTAGCAGGAGAGACCCAGTACTTC	TRBV2	TRBJ2-5	.	.
CASSEDPPSSTAQHF	TGTGCCAGCAGTGAAGATCCCCCGTCTTCAACCGCCCAGCATTTT	TRBV2	TRBJ1-5	.	.
CASSVGTGPNQPQHF	TGTGCCAGCAGCGTAGGGACAGGGCCCAATCAGCCCCAGCATTTT	TRBV9	TRBJ1-5	.	TRBD1
CAWSEGGSQPQHF	TGTGCCTGGAGTGAAGGTGGGAGTCAGCCCCAGCATTTT	TRBV30	TRBJ1-5	.	.
CASSVSGGNIQYF	TGCGCCAGCAGTGTGAGCGGGGGAAACATTCAGTACTTC	TRBV10-1	TRBJ2-4	.	TRBD2
CASSLGVPGETQYF	TGTGCCAGCAGCTTAGGGGTCCCGGGGGAGACCCAGTACTTC	TRBV5-5	TRBJ2-5	.	.
CASSLRHDFLVDTQYF	TGTGCCAGCAGCCTTAGACACGACTTCCTTGTAGATACGCAGTATTTT	TRBV14	TRBJ2-3	once	.
CASSLGTGGDRTDTQYF	TGTGCCAGCAGCTTAGGCACAGGGGGCGATAGAACAGATACGCAGTATTTT	TRBV7-9	TRBJ2-3	.	TRBD1
CSVGGAWGYTF	TGCAGCGTTGGGGGCGCATGGGGCTACACCTTC	TRBV29-1	TRBJ1-2	.	.